These 29 T cell receptor beta chains came from one sample sequenced in a study of T cells after posttransplantation cyclophosphamide (dated by TCRdb to 2016 to 2017). The library came from the immunoSEQ multiplex PCR assay. TCRdb carries this immuneACCESS record with in-frame sequences only. Its versions omit some clonotypes, under half of them owing to an unresolved V gene in the studies checked, with the rest unexplained. In this sample the table shows around 8,000 clones, 75% to 90% of which occur a single time. The top ten hold 1% to 1.5% of the sample. The label giving this sample's treatment or condition can be read as: high-dose cyclophosphamide on days +3 and +4 as single-agent GVHD prophylaxis. Busulfan and fludarabine conditioning, a related or unrelated marrow graft, and cyclophosphamide on days +3 and +4 were given to PTCy patients. The specimen comprised CD4+ T cells sorted from blood, sampled approximately 1,500 days after allogeneic stem cell transplant with posttransplant cyclophosphamide. The receptors derive from a female patient in her fifties or sixties who received an allogeneic stem cell transplant from a related donor, was CMV-positive, and had no GVHD. After a transplant, some of the T cells may come from the graft donor.

J is TRBJ2-3 and V is TRBV19, with D possibly being TRBD2 (5 bases). This CDR3 spans 15 amino acids. The germline V and J ends were trimmed by 3 bases and 7 bases, with 17 bases remaining between them. Germline CDR1 reads LNHDA; CDR2 reads SQIVND (reference sequence). The CDR3 is CASSITGDLGNTQYF. CDR3 nucleotides: TGTGCCAGTAGTATCACCGGGGATTTGGGGAATACGCAGTATTTT. Full variable domain (rest looked up from reference TRBV19 and TRBJ2-3): DGGITQSPKYLFRKEGQNVTLSCEQNLNHDAMYWYRQDPGQGLRLIYYSQIVNDFQKGDIAEGYSVSREKKESFPLTVTSAQKNPTAFYLCASSITGDLGNTQYFGPGTRLTVL.

V usage is TRBV7-2 and J usage is TRBJ2-5, with 15 positions matching TRBD2. The J call may be faulty, since TRBJ2-7 better matches the DNA end. The CDR3 is made up of 18 amino acids. Germline V gene sequence: CDR1 SGHTA, CDR2 FQGNSA. CDR3 DNA: TGTGCCAGCAGCTCAATTAAGGGACTAGCGGGAGGAAACTACGAGCAGTACTTC. Protein product: CASSSIKGLAGGNYEQYF.

The chain joins TRBV30 to TRBJ2-4; weak D call: TRBD1 (5 bases). Per the germline V gene, CDR1 is GTSNPN and CDR2 is SVGIG (reference sequence). The V gene lost 0 bases and the J gene lost 0 bases, with 15 bases spanning the gap. The CDR3 is 17 amino acids. CDR3 residues: CAWSVWRQRLAKNIQYF. The DNA for the CDR3 is TGTGCCTGGAGTGTATGGAGACAGCGATTAGCCAAAAACATTCAGTACTTC.

The genes are TRBV7-2 and TRBJ1-5; perhaps TRBD1 as D (5 bases). Germline V gene lookup returns CDR1 SGHTA and CDR2 FQGNSA. V was shortened by 4 bases and J by 7 bases, with 17 bases between the two germline ends. The CDR3 has 15 residues. CDR3 sequence reads: CASSWGGWAGQPQHF. The CDR3 DNA reads as TGTGCCAGCAGCTGGGGGGGGTGGGCAGGACAGCCCCAGCATTTT.

This clone was detected once. This chain joins TRBV9 and TRBJ1-1, with D perhaps TRBD1 (5 bases). The CDR3 spans 14 residues. CDR1 SGDLS and CDR2 YYNGEE come from the germline V gene. With 3 bases removed from V and 3 bases from J, the gap between germline ends came to 12 bases. CDR3 in DNA: TGTGCCAGCAGCGCATTGGGGCCCGACACTGAAGCTTTCTTT. This translates into CASSALGPDTEAFF. The full variable domain, with the rest looked up from reference TRBV9 and TRBJ1-1, is DSGVTQTPKHLITATGQRVTLRCSPRSGDLSVYWYQQSLDQGLQFLIQYYNGEERAKGNILERFSAQQFPDLHSELNLSSLELGDSALYFCASSALGPDTEAFFGQGTRLTVV.

Here the CDR3 DNA reads TGTGCCAGCAGCTCCCACCGGGAAGGGCGCCGCCGGGACTATGGCTACACCTTC. This translates into CASSSHREGRRRDYGYTF. The chain combines TRBV7-6 with TRBJ1-2; no clear D gene. The CDR3 runs to 18 residues. The germline V and J ends were trimmed by 4 bases and 3 bases, with 24 bases remaining between them. Germline V CDR1 and CDR2: SGHVS, FNYEAQ.

This chain links TRBV18 with TRBJ1-5; D uncertain. In germline, CDR1 is KGHSH, CDR2 LQKENI. This CDR3 is built from 14 residues. The V gene lost 1 base and the J gene lost 1 base, with 5 bases spanning the gap. The CDR3 loop reads CASSPQRSNQPQHF. DNA of the CDR3: TGTGCCAGCTCACCACAGCGAAGCAATCAGCCCCAGCATTTT. The full variable domain, rest sourced from reference TRBV18 and TRBJ1-5, is NAGVMQNPRHLVRRRGQEARLRCSPMKGHSHVYWYRQLPEEGLKFMVYLQKENIIDESGMPKERFSAEFPKEGPSILRIQQVVRGDSAAYFCASSPQRSNQPQHFGDGTRLSIL.

The gene calls are TRBV6-5 and TRBJ1-2; D might be TRBD1 (6 bases). CDR1 and CDR2 from the germline V gene are MNHEY and SVGAGI. This CDR3 is 13 amino acids long. Trimming took 6 bases from V and 3 from J, leaving 11 bases between them. Written as DNA, the CDR3 is TGTGCCAGCAGAGGACAGAGGGACTATGGCTACACCTTC. Translated, it gives CASRGQRDYGYTF.

The chain has TRBV4-1 and TRBJ1-2; a weak D match, TRBD1 (5 bases). Trimming pared 0 bases from V and 0 bases from J, leaving 11 bases between. Per the germline V gene, CDR1 is MGHRA and CDR2 is YSYEKL. The CDR3 totals 16 residues. The chain's CDR3 is CASSQDNWTPNYGYTF. The CDR3 nucleotides read TGCGCCAGCAGCCAAGATAATTGGACACCTAACTATGGCTACACCTTC.

This chain connects TRBV18 to TRBJ1-1; TRBD1 matches 9 bases. From germline, CDR1 is KGHSH and CDR2 LQKENI. The CDR3 totals 15 residues. Trimming cost V 5 bases and J 5 bases; bases outside gene matches: 9. The CDR3 sequence: CASSSQQGARTEAFF. The CDR3 DNA sequence: TGTGCCAGCTCATCACAACAGGGGGCGAGGACTGAAGCTTTCTTT.

This rearrangement joins TRBV18 to TRBJ1-2; TRBD1 agrees at 7 bases. V gave up 2 bases and J gave up 0 bases; unmatched junction bases: 12. CDR1 is KGHSH, CDR2 LQKENI, per germline. This CDR3 is 18 amino acids long. The CDR3 nucleotides read TGTGCCAGCTCACCAACACAGGAGGGGGCGGTAGCTAACTATGGCTACACCTTC. Its protein product is CASSPTQEGAVANYGYTF.

The chain employs TRBV30 and TRBJ2-2; D is possibly TRBD1 (6 bases). Germline V gene lookup returns CDR1 GTSNPN and CDR2 SVGIG (reference sequence). CDR3 length: 14 residues. Trimming shortened V by 4 bases and J by 2 bases, and 11 bases separated the two germline ends. The CDR3 DNA reads TGTGCCTGGAATAGGGGGTTTAACACCGGGGAGCTGTTTTTT. Protein: CAWNRGFNTGELFF.

This chain joins TRBV19 and TRBJ2-3; D is uncertain. Germline V CDR1 and CDR2: LNHDA, SQIVND (reference sequence). The CDR3 contains 13 residues. V lost 8 bases and J 6 bases, leaving 15 bases between the germline ends. The CDR3 sequence is CASQSDLEDTQYF. The CDR3 DNA reads as TGTGCCAGTCAGAGCGATCTAGAGGATACGCAGTATTTT. The whole variable domain, remainder taken from reference TRBV19 and TRBJ2-3, is DGGITQSPKYLFRKEGQNVTLSCEQNLNHDAMYWYRQDPGQGLRLIYYSQIVNDFQKGDIAEGYSVSREKKESFPLTVTSAQKNPTAFYLCASQSDLEDTQYFGPGTRLTVL.

The chain carries TRBV7-2 and TRBJ2-7, with TRBD1 identical over 8 bases. V was clipped by 6 bases and J by 3 bases; unmatched bases: 7. Germline values: CDR1 SGHTA, CDR2 FQGNSA. This CDR3 has 14 residues. The chain's CDR3 is CASRKTGVIYEQYF. Written as DNA, the CDR3 is TGTGCCAGCAGAAAGACAGGGGTGATCTACGAGCAGTACTTC.

The chain employs TRBV5-1 and TRBJ2-2; 9 positions match TRBD1. Germline CDR1 reads SGHRS; CDR2 reads YFSETQ. V was clipped by 4 bases and J by 5 bases; unmatched bases: 15. This CDR3 is built from 18 residues. CDR3 coding DNA: TGCGCCAGCAGCAGAGACAGGGGGTTCGTCGAGAGTACCGGGGAGCTGTTTTTT. It codes for CASSRDRGFVESTGELFF.

The chain joins TRBV6-1 to TRBJ1-4; no clear D. The ends were cut back, 2 bases at V and 0 bases at J, with 4 bases in the middle. CDR3 size: 14 residues. From germline, CDR1 is MNHNS and CDR2 SASEGT. CDR3: CASSEPATNEKLFF. CDR3 nucleotide sequence: TGTGCCAGCAGTGAACCCGCAACTAATGAAAAACTGTTTTTT.

CDR3 sequence: CASSDDTSGKSGNEQFF. Here the CDR3 DNA reads TGTGCCAGCAGTGACGATACTAGCGGGAAGTCAGGCAATGAGCAGTTCTTC. This chain joins TRBV6-4 and TRBJ2-1, with 10 positions matching TRBD2. Trimming removed 2 bases from V and 6 bases from J; junction bases left unmatched: 10. The CDR3 sequence is 17 residues long. Per germline, CDR1 MRHNA and CDR2 SNTAGT.

CDR3 residues: CASSKKLAGGTEREQYF. CDR3 DNA sequence: TGTGCCAGCAGCAAAAAGTTGGCAGGGGGGACTGAACGGGAGCAGTACTTC. This sequence joins TRBV21-1 and TRBJ2-7; the table names TRBD1, a call not compared with the DNA. TRBV21-1 is tagged as a pseudogene. This CDR3 region has 17 residues.

This clone was counted between two and nine times. The chain recombines TRBV19 with TRBJ2-7, with D possibly TRBD1 on 6 matching bases. This CDR3 is built from 15 residues. CDR1 is LNHDA and CDR2 is SQIVND in the germline V gene (reference sequence). V was pared by 0 bases and J by 2 bases, with 11 bases between. The CDR3 sequence is CASSIEYQGPYEQYF. Here the CDR3 DNA reads TGTGCCAGTAGTATAGAATATCAGGGGCCCTACGAGCAGTACTTC.

This sequence joins TRBV2 and TRBJ2-1, with D possibly being TRBD1 (5 bases). V dropped 2 bases and J dropped 0 bases, with 8 bases sitting between them. In germline, CDR1 is SNHLY, CDR2 FYNNEI. This CDR3 has 15 residues. The CDR3 region is CASSESGASYNEQFF. The CDR3 coding sequence is TGTGCCAGCAGTGAATCTGGGGCCTCCTACAATGAGCAGTTCTTC.

The chain is built from TRBV7-9 and TRBJ2-3; 9 bases line up with TRBD1. The CDR3 has 14 residues. V lost 5 bases to trimming and J lost 4 bases; unmatched junction nucleotides: 4. Looked up from germline, CDR1 is SEHNR and CDR2 is FQNEAQ (reference sequence). The CDR3 sequence: CASSRDRGADTQYF. DNA for the CDR3: TGTGCCAGCAGCCGAGACAGGGGGGCAGATACGCAGTATTTT. Variable domain in full (rest from reference TRBV7-9 and TRBJ2-3): DTGVSQNPRHKITKRGQNVTFRCDPISEHNRLYWYRQTLGQGPEFLTYFQNEAQLEKSRLLSDRFSAERPKGSFSTLEIQRTEQGDSAMYLCASSRDRGADTQYFGPGTRLTVL.

This chain links TRBV30 with TRBJ2-3, with a tentative D call TRBD1 (5 bases). CDR1 and CDR2 from the germline V gene are GTSNPN and SVGIG (reference sequence). This CDR3 comprises 14 residues. Between the trimmed V and J ends, which lost 4 bases and 1 base, there was a span of 12 bases. The CDR3 here is CAWKRWGGTDTQYF. The CDR3 DNA reads as TGTGCCTGGAAGAGGTGGGGCGGCACAGATACGCAGTATTTT. Supplemented by reference TRBV30 and TRBJ2-3, the full variable domain reads SQTIHQWPATLVQPVGSPLSLECTVEGTSNPNLYWYRQAAGRGLQLLFYSVGIGQISSEVPQNLSASRPQDRQFILSSKKLLLSDSGFYLCAWKRWGGTDTQYFGPGTRLTVL.

The chain has TRBV7-2 and TRBJ1-3; 10 bases fit TRBD1. Germline V lookup: CDR1 SGHTA, CDR2 FQGNSA. CDR3 size: 17 residues. The ends lost 1 base at V and 4 bases at J; junction bases unmatched: 7. In DNA, the CDR3 is TGTGCCAGCAGCTTAGTTGCGACAGGGGGCTCCGGAAACACCATATATTTT. Its protein product is CASSLVATGGSGNTIYF.

This clone was seen a few times. The rearrangement joins TRBV7-9 to TRBJ1-1, with 9 bases matching TRBD1. The CDR3 has 13 residues. Germline CDR1 and CDR2: SEHNR and FQNEAQ (reference sequence). V trimming: 6 bases; J trimming: 3 bases; junction bases outside the gene matches: 2. CDR3 bases: TGTGCCAGCAGTAGACAGGGGGACACTGAAGCTTTCTTT. Protein sequence: CASSRQGDTEAFF.

The V and J genes are TRBV28 and TRBJ2-7; D possibly corresponds to TRBD2 (6 bases). The ends were cut back, 6 bases at V and 7 bases at J, with 10 bases in the middle. CDR1 is MDHEN and CDR2 is SYDVKM in the germline V gene. This CDR3 is 11 amino acids long. The CDR3 DNA reads TGTGCCAGCAGACGGGACTTAGAGCAGTACTTC. It specifies CASRRDLEQYF.

The genes are TRBV5-1 and TRBJ2-7; 8 nucleotides line up with TRBD2. Germline V gene sequence: CDR1 SGHRS, CDR2 YFSETQ. The CDR3 totals 15 residues. V trimming: 0 bases; J trimming: 2 bases; junction bases outside the gene matches: 4. CDR3 bases: TGCGCCAGCAGCTTGGTGGGCGGGGGGACCTACGAGCAGTACTTC. Translating it yields CASSLVGGGTYEQYF.

The chain employs TRBV9 and TRBJ2-1; D is possibly TRBD2 (5 bases). Germline lookup yields CDR1 SGDLS and CDR2 YYNGEE. V was trimmed by 6 bases and J by 4 bases, leaving 20 bases between them. This CDR3 is 16 amino acids long. CDR3 in amino acids: CASMRGLGPPYNEQFF. CDR3 DNA sequence: TGTGCCAGCATGCGTGGACTTGGGCCACCATACAATGAGCAGTTCTTC.

The chain carries TRBV2 and TRBJ2-7; weak D call: TRBD2 (6 bases). The germline V gene encodes CDR1 SNHLY and CDR2 FYNNEI. The CDR3 is made up of 13 amino acids. The V and J ends lost 6 bases and 0 bases respectively, with 9 bases between them. CDR3 DNA sequence: TGTGCCAGCAGAGGACTATCCTCCTACGAGCAGTACTTC. Protein sequence: CASRGLSSYEQYF.

The chain carries TRBV12-2 and TRBJ1-5; the table names TRBD1, a call not compared with the DNA. TRBV12-2 is a pseudogene segment. This CDR3 contains 18 residues. CDR3 sequence (DNA): TGTGCAAGTCGCTTAAATACGCGAGGGACAAGGGGCAATCAGCCCCAGCATTTT. This translates into CASRLNTRGTRGNQPQHF.